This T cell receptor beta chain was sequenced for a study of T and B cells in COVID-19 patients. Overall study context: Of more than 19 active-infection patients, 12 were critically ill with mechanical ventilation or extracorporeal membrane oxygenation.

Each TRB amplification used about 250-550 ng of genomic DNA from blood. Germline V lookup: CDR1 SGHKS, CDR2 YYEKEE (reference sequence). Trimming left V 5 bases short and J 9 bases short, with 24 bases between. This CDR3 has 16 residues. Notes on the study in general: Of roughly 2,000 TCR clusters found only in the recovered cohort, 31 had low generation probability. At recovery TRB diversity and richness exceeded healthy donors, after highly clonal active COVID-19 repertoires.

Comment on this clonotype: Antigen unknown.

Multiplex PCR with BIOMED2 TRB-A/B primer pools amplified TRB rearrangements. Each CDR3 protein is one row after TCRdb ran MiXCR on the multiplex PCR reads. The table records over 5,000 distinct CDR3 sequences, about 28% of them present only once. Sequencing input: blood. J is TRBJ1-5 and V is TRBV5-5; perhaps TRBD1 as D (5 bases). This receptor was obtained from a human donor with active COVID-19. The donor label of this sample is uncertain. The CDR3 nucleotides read TGTGCCAGCAGTACGACCCACGGGGCGACGAAGGGGCCCCAGCATTTT. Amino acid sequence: CASSTTHGATKGPQHF.